The T cell receptor (beta chain) described here comes from a study of blood T cell repertoires in COVID-19. Study-level background: T cells, B-cell-depleted T cells, or PBMCs supplied cDNA or gDNA.

The CDR3 length is 16 residues. Germline values: CDR1 SGHRS, CDR2 YFSETQ. With V trimmed by 4 bases and J by 0 bases, 6 bases remained unmatched. Here immunoSEQ multiplex PCR was the method, and the copy in TCRdb shows in-frame clones only, minus some. The repertoire holds roughly 87,000 clones, roughly 88% seen once, with around 3.3% in the top ten. The sequence came from a woman aged 80 or older with COVID-19, enrolled during active disease. The source material was peripheral blood. V and J are TRBV5-1 and TRBJ2-2, with 7 bases that match TRBD1. For the CDR3, the DNA is TGCGCCAGCAGCATCCTAGGGGGCCCGAACACCGGGGAGCTGTTTTTT. It specifies CASSILGGPNTGELFF.